This T cell receptor (beta chain) was documented in a study of blood T cells in healthy people across ages. Germline CDR1 SGHRS, CDR2 YFSETQ. This CDR3 contains 14 residues. Many counts were recorded for this clonotype. Its antigen is still unknown. The junction does not match germline at one end; this may be a read error. A second 7 to 11 cycle PCR used barcoded and J-beta primers. Every molecule of cDNA carried a tag from a template-switch adaptor with 12 random nucleotides. One entry per CDR3 protein results from TCRdb running MiXCR on the 5' RACE reads. Of approximately 810,000 distinct CDR3 sequences listed, under 30% were seen once; the top ten hold around 15%. Points from the study as a whole: Leaving the PBMCs unsorted stopped any conclusive comparison of naive versus antigen-experienced cells.

The specimen sequenced was blood. V gene TRBV5-1 combines with J gene TRBJ1-2, with a possible D match to TRBD1 (5 bases). The sequence derives from a woman of 80 years or more in good health. The CDR3 DNA follows: TGTGCCAGCAGTTACTCGCAGGGTAACTATGGCTACACCTTC. Its translation: CASSYSQGNYGYTF.